The sequence of this T cell receptor beta chain was determined in a study of blood T cell repertoires in COVID-19. Using immunoSEQ multiplex PCR, the repertoire was profiled, and TCRdb retains in-frame clones only, with some absent. The sample contains some 290,000 clones, roughly nine tenths of which appear only once. It was during active infection that Seattle patients were enrolled and then longitudinally followed. Germline V gene sequence: CDR1 MNHEY, CDR2 SMNVEV (reference sequence). The CDR3 extends over 15 amino acids. The V and J ends lost 7 bases and 8 bases, in that order; junction bases with no gene match: 11.

The sequenced sample was peripheral blood. This chain links TRBV27 with TRBJ2-2, with 9 bases matching TRBD1. This receptor was taken from a woman aged 25 to 39 with COVID-19, enrolled during active disease. The CDR3 loop is CASNRLQGAGGELFF. Written as DNA, the CDR3 is TGTGCCAGCAACAGGTTACAGGGGGCCGGTGGGGAGCTGTTTTTT.